Listed here are 2 T cell receptor beta chains from one sample, sequenced in a study of cytomegalovirus exposure and HLA in healthy donors. PCR involved 60 Vbeta and 13 Jbeta primers. Sequenced by immunoSEQ multiplex PCR; TCRdb stores in-frame clones only, minus some. Of about 160,000 clones listed, about four fifths are singletons. Sequenced material: PBMCs. The source of these receptors is a man aged 30-40 years in good health and CMV-seronegative.

V is TRBV7-9 and J is TRBJ2-7; 9 bases agree with TRBD1. CDR3 length: 16 amino acids. Trimming took 4 bases from V and 0 from J; bases not matched to a gene: 7. Germline assignment: CDR1 SEHNR and CDR2 FQNEAQ (reference sequence). For the CDR3, the DNA is TGTGCCAGCAGCTCAGGGACAGGGAAGAGCTCCTACGAGCAGTACTTC. Translated, it gives CASSSGTGKSSYEQYF.

V is TRBV16 and J is TRBJ1-1; perhaps TRBD1 as D (6 bases). The CDR3 consists of 17 residues. Deletions cut 1 base from V and 4 bases from J, with 19 bases between. Germline CDR1 KGHSY, CDR2 FQNENV. The CDR3 nucleotides read TGTGCCAGCAGCCAATTTGTAAAGAATGTAGGGGGCACTGAAGCTTTCTTT. This gives the protein CASSQFVKNVGGTEAFF.